This passage covers 5 T cell receptor beta chains from one sample sequenced in a study of identical twins. In TCRdb, the 5' RACE reads were re-called with MiXCR into one record per CDR3 protein. The top ten hold 1.5% to 2% of the sample, which has over 550,000 distinct CDR3 sequences, 7.1% seen once. The same data also contributed to another study, on yellow fever vaccine responses in identical twins.

Sequenced sample: PBMCs. The source is a woman younger than 30 in good health.

V is TRBV12-5 and J is TRBJ2-5; perhaps TRBD2 as D (6 bases). The germline CDR1 and CDR2 sequences are LGHNT and FRNRAP. This CDR3 spans 16 amino acids. V was cut by 6 bases and J by 0 bases, with 17 bases left in between. This chain's CDR3 is CASGPTEVADQETQYF. The CDR3 bases are TGTGCTAGTGGCCCCACCGAGGTAGCGGACCAAGAGACCCAGTACTTC.

The chain carries TRBV2 and TRBJ2-2, with 7 nucleotides matching TRBD2. The trim removed 6 bases at V and 4 bases at J, leaving 14 bases unmatched. This CDR3 region has 17 residues. Germline CDR1 is SNHLY and CDR2 is FYNNEI. The CDR3 protein is CASRGLTGRGGTGELFF. For the CDR3, the DNA is TGTGCCAGCAGAGGTTTGACGGGGAGGGGTGGCACCGGGGAGCTGTTTTTT. The full variable domain, completed using reference TRBV2 and TRBJ2-2, is EPEVTQTPSHQVTQMGQEVILRCVPISNHLYFYWYRQILGQKVEFLVSFYNNEISEKSEIFDDQFSVERPDGSNFTLKIRSTKLEDSAMYFCASRGLTGRGGTGELFFGEGSRLTVL.

The table lists this clonotype with a few counts. The chain employs TRBV27 and TRBJ2-2, with 7 bases matching TRBD2. Trimming at V came to 6 bases and at J to 5 bases, leaving 9 bases not matched to a gene. In germline, CDR1 is MNHEY, CDR2 SMNVEV (reference sequence). The CDR3 is made up of 15 amino acids. The CDR3 region is CASRWGGGGTGELFF. The CDR3 nucleotides read TGTGCCAGCAGGTGGGGGGGAGGAGGGACCGGGGAGCTGTTTTTT.

This clonotype was counted a few times. The chain employs TRBV12-3 or TRBV12-4 and TRBJ2-3, with 13 bases aligning to TRBD2. The V and J ends lost 5 bases and 3 bases, in that order; junction bases with no gene match: 5. CDR3 size: 16 residues. CDR3 sequence reads: CASSRPGLAGTDTQYF. CDR3 sequence (DNA): TGTGCCAGCAGTCGTCCGGGACTAGCGGGGACAGATACGCAGTATTTT.

This clonotype has ten or more counts. This rearrangement joins TRBV5-1 to TRBJ2-7; TRBD1 agrees at 8 bases. Per germline, CDR1 SGHRS and CDR2 YFSETQ. The CDR3 consists of 13 residues. The junction had 4 bases not matched to a gene; V was cut back by 4 bases and J by 4 bases. As DNA, the CDR3 is TGCGCCAGCAGCGCCGGGACAGGATACGAGCAGTACGTC. Residues: CASSAGTGYEQYV.